The rows below give T cell receptor beta chains drawn from one sample of a study of technical replicates of blood from a handful of donors. TCRdb's copy holds only in-frame clones and misses some; the assay was immunoSEQ multiplex PCR. The sample contains 76,000 or so clones, 90% to 95% of which appear only once. Material: T cells isolated from PBMCs. These receptors were collected from a human donor in good health. Each CDR3 is given with its conserved first and last residue. The D gene is left open where the match is weak. Rows may omit the clone size; those that give it use once, few, many or a size class.

>TRBV19|TRBD2|once|TRBJ2-1
TGTGCCAGTAGTATAAGCGGGGGAATCACCAACAATGAGCAGTTCTTC
CASSISGGITNNEQFF
>TRBV6-4|TRBD2|NA|TRBJ2-1
TGTGCCAGCAACGGGTTCGTTAGCGGGAGTAAGTACAATGAGCAGTTCTTC
CASNGFVSGSKYNEQFF
>TRBV27|NA|NA|TRBJ1-2
TGTGCCAGCAGTTTATCGGGCGTGGGCTATGGCTACACCTTC
CASSLSGVGYGYTF
>TRBV6-1|NA|NA|TRBJ1-5
TGTGCCAGCAGTGAAAGCAGGGTTAGCAATCAGCCCCAGCATTTT
CASSESRVSNQPQHF
>TRBV11-1|TRBD2|NA|TRBJ2-1
TGTGCCAGCAGCTCGGGACTAGCGGATTACAATGAGCAGTTCTTC
CASSSGLADYNEQFF
>TRBV18|NA|NA|TRBJ1-1
TGTGCCAGCTCCCAAGTGCGAGGAGGTTTCACTGAAGCTTTCTTT
CASSQVRGGFTEAFF
>TRBV19|NA|NA|TRBJ1-2
TGTGCCAGTAGTAGTTTAAAACTTGGCTACACCTTC
CASSSLKLGYTF
>TRBV25-1|TRBD2|NA|TRBJ2-1
TGTGCCAGCAGTCCCCGGGCTAGCGGACTCTACAATGAGCAGTTCTTC
CASSPRASGLYNEQFF
>TRBV4-1|TRBD2|NA|TRBJ2-7
TGCGCCAGCAGCCAAGGGCCACTAGCGGGAGGGGACTGGGAGCAGTACTTC
CASSQGPLAGGDWEQYF
>TRBV5-6|TRBD1|NA|TRBJ2-2
TGTGCCAGCAGCATGCGGGACAGGGTCACCGGGGAGCTGTTTTTT
CASSMRDRVTGELFF
>TRBV2|TRBD1|NA|TRBJ2-5
TGTGCCAGTGGACAGGGGACCCAAGAGACCCAGTACTTC
CASGQGTQETQYF
>TRBV30|NA|NA|TRBJ2-6
TGTGCCTGGAGGTTACTGGGACACAGGGTCAGCTCTGGGGCCAACGTCCTGACTTTC
CAWRLLGHRVSSGANVLTF
>TRBV15|TRBD1|NA|TRBJ2-1
TGTGCCACCAGCAGAGATCAGGACAGGGTGGACTACAATGAGCAGTTCTTC
CATSRDQDRVDYNEQFF
>TRBV4-1|TRBD2|once|TRBJ2-7
TGCGCCAGCAGCCAGCGGCTAGCGGACTCCTACGAGCAGTACTTC
CASSQRLADSYEQYF
>TRBV12-5|NA|NA|TRBJ2-1
TGTGCTAGTGGCTCCTCCGGGGTTTGGGGCAATGAGCAGTTCTTC
CASGSSGVWGNEQFF
>TRBV9|TRBD2|NA|TRBJ2-2
TGTGCCAGCAGCGTAGTAGCGGGAGGGGCCACCGGGGAGCTGTTTTTT
CASSVVAGGATGELFF
>TRBV5-4|NA|NA|TRBJ2-7
TGTGCCAGCAAGTACCAGGGAAGCCCAGGGGGGGAGCAGTACTTC
CASKYQGSPGGEQYF
>TRBV7-6|TRBD2|NA|TRBJ2-1
TGTGCCAGCAGCCCAGAGCGAGCGGGAGGATTCTACAATGAGCAGTTCTTC
CASSPERAGGFYNEQFF
>TRBV7-8|NA|NA|TRBJ2-7
TGTGCCAGCAGCTTAGCACGGGGGAGCGCGAGCTCCTACGAGCAGTACTTC
CASSLARGSASSYEQYF
>TRBV19|NA|NA|TRBJ1-1
TGTGCCAGTAGTATTGTAATGAACACTGAAGCTTTCTTT
CASSIVMNTEAFF